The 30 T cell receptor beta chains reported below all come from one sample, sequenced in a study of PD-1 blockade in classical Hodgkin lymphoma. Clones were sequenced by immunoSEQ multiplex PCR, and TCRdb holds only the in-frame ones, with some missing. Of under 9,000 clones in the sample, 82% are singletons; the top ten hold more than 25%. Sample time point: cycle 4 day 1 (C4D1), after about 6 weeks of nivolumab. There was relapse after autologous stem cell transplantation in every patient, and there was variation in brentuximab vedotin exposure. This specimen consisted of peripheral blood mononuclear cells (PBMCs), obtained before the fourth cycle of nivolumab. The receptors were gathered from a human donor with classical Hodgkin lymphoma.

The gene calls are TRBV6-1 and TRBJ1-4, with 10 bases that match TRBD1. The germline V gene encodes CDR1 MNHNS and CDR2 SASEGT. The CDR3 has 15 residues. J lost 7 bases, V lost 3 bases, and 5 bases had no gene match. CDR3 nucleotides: TGTGCCAGCAGTGAGCGGGACAGGGGAGGTGAAAAACTGTTTTTT. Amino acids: CASSERDRGGEKLFF.

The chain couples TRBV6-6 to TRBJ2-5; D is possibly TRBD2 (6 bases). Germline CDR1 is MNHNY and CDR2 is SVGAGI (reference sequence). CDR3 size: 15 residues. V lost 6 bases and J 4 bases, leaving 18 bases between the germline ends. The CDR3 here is CASSAGTQRRETQYF. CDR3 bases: TGTGCCAGCAGCGCGGGGACCCAACGGAGAGAGACCCAGTACTTC.

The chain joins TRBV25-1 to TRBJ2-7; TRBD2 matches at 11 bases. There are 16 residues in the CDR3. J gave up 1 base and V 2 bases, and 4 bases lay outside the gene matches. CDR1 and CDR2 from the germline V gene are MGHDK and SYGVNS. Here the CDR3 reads CASSEKGTSGSYEQYF. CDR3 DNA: TGTGCCAGCAGTGAAAAAGGGACTAGCGGATCCTACGAGCAGTACTTC.

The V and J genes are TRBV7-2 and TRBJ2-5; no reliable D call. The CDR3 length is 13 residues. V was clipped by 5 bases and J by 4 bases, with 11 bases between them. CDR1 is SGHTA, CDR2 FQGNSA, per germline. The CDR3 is CASSPPPGETQYF. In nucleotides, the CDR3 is TGTGCCAGCAGCCCCCCCCCAGGAGAGACCCAGTACTTC.

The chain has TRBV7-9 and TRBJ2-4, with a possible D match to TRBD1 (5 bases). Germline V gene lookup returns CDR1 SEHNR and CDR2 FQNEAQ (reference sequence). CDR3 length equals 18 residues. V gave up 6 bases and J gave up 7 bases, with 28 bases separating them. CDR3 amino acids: CASSRMPSGNSAQNIQYF. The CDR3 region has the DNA TGTGCCAGCAGTCGAATGCCGTCAGGGAACTCGGCCCAGAACATTCAGTACTTC.

Written as DNA, the CDR3 is TGTGCCAGCAGCTTCACTGGCACAGATACGCAGTATTTT. Protein sequence: CASSFTGTDTQYF. The gene calls are TRBV7-2 and TRBJ2-3; the D is unclear. Germline V gene lookup returns CDR1 SGHTA and CDR2 FQGNSA. Trimming removed 3 bases at V and 1 base at J, with 5 bases between. The CDR3 is 13 residues long.

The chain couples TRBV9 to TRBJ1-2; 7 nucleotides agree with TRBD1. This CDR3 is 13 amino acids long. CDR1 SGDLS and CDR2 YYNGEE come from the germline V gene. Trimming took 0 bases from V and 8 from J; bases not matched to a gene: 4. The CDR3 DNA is TGTGCCAGCAGCGTAGGACAGGGAGGCGGCTACACCTTC. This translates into CASSVGQGGGYTF.

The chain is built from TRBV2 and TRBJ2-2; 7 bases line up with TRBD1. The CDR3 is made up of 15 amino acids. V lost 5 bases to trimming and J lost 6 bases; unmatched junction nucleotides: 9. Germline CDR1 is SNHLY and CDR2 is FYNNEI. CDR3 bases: TGTGCCAGCAGTAACGACAGGGTCGGCGCCGGGGAGCTGTTTTTT. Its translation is CASSNDRVGAGELFF.

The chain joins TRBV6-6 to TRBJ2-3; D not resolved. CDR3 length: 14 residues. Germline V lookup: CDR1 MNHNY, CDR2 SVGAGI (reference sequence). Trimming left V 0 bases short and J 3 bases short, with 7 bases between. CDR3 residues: CASSYSGGTDTQYF. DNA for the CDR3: TGTGCCAGCAGTTACTCAGGTGGGACAGATACGCAGTATTTT.

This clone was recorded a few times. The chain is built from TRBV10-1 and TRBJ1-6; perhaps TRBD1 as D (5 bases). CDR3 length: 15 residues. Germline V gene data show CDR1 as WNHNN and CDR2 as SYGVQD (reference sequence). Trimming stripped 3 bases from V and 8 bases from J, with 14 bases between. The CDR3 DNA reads TGCGCCAGCAGTGACAAGCGACAGCCCGATTCACCCCTCCACTTT. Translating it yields CASSDKRQPDSPLHF.

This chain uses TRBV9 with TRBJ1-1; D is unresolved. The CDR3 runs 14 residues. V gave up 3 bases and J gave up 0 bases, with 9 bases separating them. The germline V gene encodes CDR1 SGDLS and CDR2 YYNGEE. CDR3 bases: TGTGCCAGCAGCGCCAGACACATGAACACTGAAGCTTTCTTT. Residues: CASSARHMNTEAFF. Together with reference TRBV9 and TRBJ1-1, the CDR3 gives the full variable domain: DSGVTQTPKHLITATGQRVTLRCSPRSGDLSVYWYQQSLDQGLQFLIQYYNGEERAKGNILERFSAQQFPDLHSELNLSSLELGDSALYFCASSARHMNTEAFFGQGTRLTVV.

As DNA, the CDR3 is TGTGCCAGTAGTCGATGGACTAGCCTCCCCGGGGAGCTGTTTTTT. Its translation: CASSRWTSLPGELFF. The chain carries TRBV19 and TRBJ2-2; 8 nucleotides line up with TRBD2. The V and J ends lost 5 bases and 6 bases, in that order; junction bases with no gene match: 8. The CDR3 sequence is 15 residues long. The V gene's germline CDR1 is LNHDA and CDR2 SQIVND (reference sequence). Full variable domain (remainder filled in from reference TRBV19 and TRBJ2-2): DGGITQSPKYLFRKEGQNVTLSCEQNLNHDAMYWYRQDPGQGLRLIYYSQIVNDFQKGDIAEGYSVSREKKESFPLTVTSAQKNPTAFYLCASSRWTSLPGELFFGEGSRLTVL.

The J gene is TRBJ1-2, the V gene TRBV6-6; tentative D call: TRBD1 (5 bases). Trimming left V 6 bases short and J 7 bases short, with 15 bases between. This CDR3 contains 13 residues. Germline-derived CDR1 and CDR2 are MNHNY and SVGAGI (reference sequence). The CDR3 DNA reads TGTGCCAGCAGCCAACGGGGGGGAAGTGGCTACACCTTC. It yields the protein CASSQRGGSGYTF.

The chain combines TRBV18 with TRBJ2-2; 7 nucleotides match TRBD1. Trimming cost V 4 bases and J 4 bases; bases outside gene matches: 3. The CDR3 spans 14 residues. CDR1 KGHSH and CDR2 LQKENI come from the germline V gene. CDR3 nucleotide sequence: TGTGCCAGCTCACGGGACAGTGCCACCGGGGAGCTGTTTTTT. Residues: CASSRDSATGELFF.

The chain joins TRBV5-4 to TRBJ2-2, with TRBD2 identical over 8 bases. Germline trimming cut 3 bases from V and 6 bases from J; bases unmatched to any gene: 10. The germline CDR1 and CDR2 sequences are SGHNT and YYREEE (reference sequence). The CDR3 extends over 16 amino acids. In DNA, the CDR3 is TGTGCCAGCAGCTCTATTTCGCGGGGGGAGGCCGGGGAGCTGTTTTTT. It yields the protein CASSSISRGEAGELFF.

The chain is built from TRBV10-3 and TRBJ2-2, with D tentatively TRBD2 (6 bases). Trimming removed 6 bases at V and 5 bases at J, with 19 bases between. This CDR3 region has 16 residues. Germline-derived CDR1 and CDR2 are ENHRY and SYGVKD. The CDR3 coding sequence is TGTGCCATCAGCCTAGTACGGGGAGGCATGACCGGGGAGCTGTTTTTT. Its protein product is CAISLVRGGMTGELFF.

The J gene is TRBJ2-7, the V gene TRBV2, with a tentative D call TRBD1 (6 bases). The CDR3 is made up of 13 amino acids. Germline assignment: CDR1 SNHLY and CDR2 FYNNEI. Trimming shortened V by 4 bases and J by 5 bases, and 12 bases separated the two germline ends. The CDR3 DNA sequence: TGTGCCAGCAGTGTTCTCAGGGGCCACGAGCAGTACTTC. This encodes CASSVLRGHEQYF.

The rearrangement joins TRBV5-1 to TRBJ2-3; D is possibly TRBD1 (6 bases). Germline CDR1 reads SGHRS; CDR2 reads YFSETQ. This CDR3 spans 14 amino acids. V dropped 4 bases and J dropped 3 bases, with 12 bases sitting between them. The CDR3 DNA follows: TGCGCCAGCAGCCAGTTAGGGGGAACAGATACGCAGTATTTT. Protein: CASSQLGGTDTQYF.

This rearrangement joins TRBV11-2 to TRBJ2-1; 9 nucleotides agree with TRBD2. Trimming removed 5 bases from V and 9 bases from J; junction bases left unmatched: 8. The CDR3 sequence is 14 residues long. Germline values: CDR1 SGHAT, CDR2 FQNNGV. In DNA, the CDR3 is TGTGCCAGCAGCACAGAAGGACTAGCGACTGAGCAGTTCTTC. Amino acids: CASSTEGLATEQFF.

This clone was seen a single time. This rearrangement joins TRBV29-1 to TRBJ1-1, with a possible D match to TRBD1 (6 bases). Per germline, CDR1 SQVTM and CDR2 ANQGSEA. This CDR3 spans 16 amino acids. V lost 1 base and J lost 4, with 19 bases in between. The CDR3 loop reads CSVEGGGGGLGTEAFF. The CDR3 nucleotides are TGCAGCGTTGAAGGGGGAGGTGGGGGGCTTGGCACTGAAGCTTTCTTT.

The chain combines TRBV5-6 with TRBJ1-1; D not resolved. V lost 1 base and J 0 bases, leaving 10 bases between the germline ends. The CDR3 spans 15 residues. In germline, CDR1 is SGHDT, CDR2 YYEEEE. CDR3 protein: CASSLHETMNTEAFF. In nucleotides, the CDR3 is TGTGCCAGCAGCTTGCATGAGACCATGAACACTGAAGCTTTCTTT.

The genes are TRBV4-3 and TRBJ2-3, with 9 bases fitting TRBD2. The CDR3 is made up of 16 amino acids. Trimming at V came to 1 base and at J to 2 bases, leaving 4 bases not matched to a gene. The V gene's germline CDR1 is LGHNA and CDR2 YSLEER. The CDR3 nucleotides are TGCGCCAGCAGCCAAGGGCGGGGGGGATACACAGATACGCAGTATTTT. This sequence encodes CASSQGRGGYTDTQYF.

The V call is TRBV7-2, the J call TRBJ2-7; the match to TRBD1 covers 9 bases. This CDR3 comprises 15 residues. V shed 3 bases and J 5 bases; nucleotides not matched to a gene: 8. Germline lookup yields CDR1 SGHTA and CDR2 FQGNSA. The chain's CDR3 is CASSFTGTGLDEQYF. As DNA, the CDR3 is TGTGCCAGCAGCTTCACCGGGACAGGGCTCGACGAGCAGTACTTC.

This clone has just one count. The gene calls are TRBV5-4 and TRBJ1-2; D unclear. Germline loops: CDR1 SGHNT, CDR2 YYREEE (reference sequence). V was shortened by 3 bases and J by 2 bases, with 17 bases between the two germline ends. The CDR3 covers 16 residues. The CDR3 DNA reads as TGTGCCAGCAGCTACCCCCCCGGCCAGGAGAACTATGGCTACACCTTC. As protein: CASSYPPGQENYGYTF.

CDR3: CASSDSGVFTEAFF. The CDR3, as DNA: TGTGCCAGCAGTGACTCGGGGGTCTTCACTGAAGCTTTCTTT. This chain uses TRBV6-4 with TRBJ1-1; tentatively, D is TRBD1 (5 bases). Trimming removed 0 bases from V and 4 bases from J, with 9 bases in between. Germline loops: CDR1 MRHNA, CDR2 SNTAGT. The CDR3 totals 14 residues.

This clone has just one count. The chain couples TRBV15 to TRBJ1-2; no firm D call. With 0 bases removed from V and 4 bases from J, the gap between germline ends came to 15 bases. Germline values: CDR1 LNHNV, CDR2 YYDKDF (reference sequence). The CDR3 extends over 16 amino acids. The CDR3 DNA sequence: TGTGCCACCAGCAGAGACGGGATGGTGGTGGTCTATGGCTACACCTTC. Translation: CATSRDGMVVVYGYTF.

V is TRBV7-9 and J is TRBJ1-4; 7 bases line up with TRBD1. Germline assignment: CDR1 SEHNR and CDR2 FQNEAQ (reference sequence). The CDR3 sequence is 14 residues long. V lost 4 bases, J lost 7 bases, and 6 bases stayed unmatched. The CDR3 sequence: CASSSQGVSEKLFF. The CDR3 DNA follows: TGTGCCAGCAGCTCTCAGGGGGTTAGTGAAAAACTGTTTTTT.

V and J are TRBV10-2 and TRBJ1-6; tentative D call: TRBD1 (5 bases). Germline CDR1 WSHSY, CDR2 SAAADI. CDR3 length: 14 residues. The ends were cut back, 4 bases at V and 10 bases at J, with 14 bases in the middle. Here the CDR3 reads CASSAPGGRSPLHF. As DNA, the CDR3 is TGCGCCAGCAGTGCACCGGGGGGACGATCACCCCTCCACTTT.

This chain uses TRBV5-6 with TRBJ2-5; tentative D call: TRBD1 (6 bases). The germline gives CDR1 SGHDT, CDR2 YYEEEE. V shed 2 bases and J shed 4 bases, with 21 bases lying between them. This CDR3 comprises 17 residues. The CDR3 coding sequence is TGTGCCAGCAGCTTCCGAACAGGGCGTATTTTGGCAGAGACCCAGTACTTC. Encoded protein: CASSFRTGRILAETQYF.

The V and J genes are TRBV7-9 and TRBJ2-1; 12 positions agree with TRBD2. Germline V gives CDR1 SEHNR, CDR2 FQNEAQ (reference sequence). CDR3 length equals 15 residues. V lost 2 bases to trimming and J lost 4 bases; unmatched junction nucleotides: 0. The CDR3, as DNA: TGTGCCAGCAGCTTAACTAGCGGGGGGTACAATGAGCAGTTCTTC. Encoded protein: CASSLTSGGYNEQFF.